The clone carrying this T cell receptor beta chain occurred many times. Its antigen is not identified. The germline gives CDR1 MNHNS, CDR2 SASEGT. V lost 1 base, J lost 12 bases, and 16 bases lay in between. The CDR3 runs to 13 residues. The source of the sample is a study of immune heterogeneity within non-small cell lung tumors. Study-wide background: There were a few squamous cell carcinomas, approximately 10 non-squamous carcinomas and 1 tumor not otherwise specified. The study, taken as a whole, reports: The study found high-frequency T-cell receptor beta clonotypes largely distinct between individual patients. Within a patient, dominant CDR3 beta clonotypes were shared across sites, though different locations had unique frequent clones. Local tumor mutational burden and local T-cell repertoire clonality showed a moderate significant correlation, R around 0.34.

Samples each supplied about 600 ng of bulk tumor genomic DNA as template. Several biopsies per primary tumor, spaced far apart, were taken during surgery. The study cohort was described as untreated, and its members had newly diagnosed non-small cell lung cancer. They went on to have curative surgery. It was a multiplex PCR that amplified TCR beta CDR3, with 32 V and 13 J primers. TCRdb reprocessed the multiplex PCR reads via MiXCR and lists one record per CDR3 protein. This sample has 21,000 or so distinct CDR3 sequences; under 30% occur once, and the top ten carry around 4.1%. Source material: lung tumor tissue. The receptor was isolated from a man aged 40-50 years with non-small cell lung cancer. The chain is built from TRBV6-1 and TRBJ2-7; D is uncertain. The CDR3 DNA follows: TGTGCCAGCAGTGAAGGGGCCCCCGGGCTGCCGTACTTC. This gives the protein CASSEGAPGLPYF.